What follows are 3 T cell receptor beta chains derived from one specimen sequenced in a study of post-analysis software for immune sequencing data. General study findings and limits: In patients, about 5 TRBV segments were more frequent than in controls, with TRBV5-6, TRBV5-1 and TRBV20-1 among them.

The antigens of these receptors remain unknown. Unique molecular identifiers were present in the TCR beta cDNA libraries. TCRdb reprocessed the PCR reads via MiXCR and lists one record per CDR3 protein. The table includes some 370,000 distinct CDR3 sequences, less than 35% detected once. The sequencing input was blood. The receptors derive from a girl aged 10 to 17 with multiple sclerosis.

This clonotype has at least ten counts. The rearrangement joins TRBV29-1 to TRBJ2-7; 9 bases agree with TRBD1. The CDR3 extends over 15 amino acids. From germline, CDR1 is SQVTM and CDR2 ANQGSEA. Losses at the gene ends were 2 bases for V and 6 bases for J; bases not matched to a gene: 11. CDR3 region: CSVESGQGLSGEQYF. CDR3 DNA sequence: TGCAGCGTTGAATCGGGACAGGGCTTATCGGGCGAGCAGTACTTC.

This clonotype has only a few counts. The chain links TRBV5-1 to TRBJ1-2; the match to TRBD1 covers 11 bases. Germline loops: CDR1 SGHRS, CDR2 YFSETQ. V shed 0 bases and J 4 bases; nucleotides not matched to a gene: 8. This CDR3 region has 17 residues. The CDR3: CASSLGYPGQGAYGYTF. As DNA, the CDR3 is TGCGCCAGCAGCTTGGGCTACCCCGGACAGGGGGCCTATGGCTACACCTTC.

In this sample, this clonotype turned up a few times. The chain couples TRBV6-5 to TRBJ2-7; TRBD2 matches 10 bases. Germline CDR1 and CDR2: MNHEY and SVGAGI. This CDR3 contains 15 residues. V lost 0 bases, J lost 3 bases, and 2 bases stayed unmatched. CDR3 nucleotides: TGTGCCAGCAGTTACTCGGCTAGCGGGGGCTACGAGCAGTACTTC. Its translation is CASSYSASGGYEQYF.